This T cell receptor (beta chain) was sequenced during a study of T cell repertoires in cytomegalovirus infection. The wider study: Public TCR beta signature analysis indicated the presence of both CMV infection and matching HLA type.

TCRdb used MiXCR to reprocess the reads, holding one entry per CDR3 protein. The table records 700,000 to 950,000 distinct CDR3 sequences, less than 35% of them present only once. Study-wide results and limits: HLA-C-restricted CMV clonotypes gave the most frequent clonotype in two of eight donors.

V was cut by 4 bases and J by 2 bases, with 16 bases left in between. Germline values: CDR1 SNHLY, CDR2 FYNNEI. This CDR3 has 16 amino acids. Notes on this clonotype: What it binds is unknown.

The V gene is TRBV2, the J gene TRBJ2-3; D may correspond to TRBD1 or TRBD2 (7 bases each). Sequenced material: cultured CD8+ T cells from PBMCs, taken from culture after CMV antigen stimulation. The sequence derives from a human donor in good health (CMV status not recorded). Some clones in this sample may be carry-over from other donors' samples. The CDR3 sequence: CASSADREGYTDTQYF. CDR3 in DNA: TGTGCCAGCAGTGCTGACAGGGAGGGATACACAGATACGCAGTATTTT.